What follows describes a single T cell receptor (beta chain). Adults between roughly 18 and 95 years of age took part from 20 to 25 US areas. This CDR3 contains 13 residues. V dropped 3 bases and J dropped 6 bases, with 11 bases sitting between them. In germline, CDR1 is MNHEY, CDR2 SMNVEV (reference sequence). This record comes from a study of blood T cell repertoires in COVID-19. About the research overall: From T cells, B-cell-depleted T cells, or PBMCs came the material, which was cDNA or gDNA.

Authors' analysis steps: The assay estimated nucleated cells by amplifying reference gene primers. Only in-frame clones appear in the TCRdb table, and some are missing; sequencing was by immunoSEQ multiplex PCR. That table supplies the V and J calls and clone size; D and trimming were determined from the DNA. The sample carries roughly 250,000 clones, 90% to 95% recorded once. This receptor was taken from a human donor in a cohort exposed to, infected with or recovered from COVID-19 (not recorded which). The donor label of this sample is uncertain. Sequenced input: PBMCs or T cells enriched from blood (not recorded which). V and J are TRBV27 and TRBJ1-1, with D possibly matching TRBD1 (6 bases). In nucleotides, the CDR3 is TGTGCCAGCAGTTTTCGAGGGGGGGCTGAAGCTTTCTTT. Translating it yields CASSFRGGAEAFF.